This TCR beta chain was identified in a study of response to subunit inactivated influenza vaccine. TCRdb used MiXCR to reprocess the RT-PCR reads, holding one entry per CDR3 protein. The sample has about 520,000 distinct CDR3 sequences, 25% seen once. A word on this clonotype: The antigen remains unidentified.

Study conclusions and caveats: Only a handful of new T cells, the authors suggested, are recruited with each seasonal influenza vaccination.

Looked up from germline, CDR1 is ENHRY and CDR2 is SYGVKD. V shed 11 bases, J shed 7 bases, and the junction held 7 bases outside the gene matches. The CDR3 consists of 14 residues. This specimen consisted of CD4+ T cells sorted from PBMCs, obtained 5 days after vaccination. The sequence came from a man aged 50 to 60 who received an inactivated influenza vaccine. The chain recombines TRBV10-3 with TRBJ2-2; 13 bases align to TRBD2. CDR3 region: CAPGLAGAHGELFF. In DNA form, the CDR3 reads TGTGCCCCTGGACTAGCGGGAGCTCACGGGGAGCTGTTTTTT.